This TCR beta chain was captured by sequencing in a study of blood T cell repertoires in COVID-19. Study details: Acute and convalescent COVID-19 specimens originated in the United States, Italy and Spain. In each case, the material was cDNA or gDNA derived from T cells, B-cell-depleted T cells, or PBMCs.

V was pared by 5 bases and J by 7 bases, with 8 bases of the junction left unmatched. Looked up from germline, CDR1 is SEHNR and CDR2 is FQNEAQ (reference sequence). There are 14 residues in the CDR3. Using immunoSEQ multiplex PCR, the repertoire was profiled, and TCRdb retains in-frame clones only, with some absent. Among 180,000 or so clones listed, roughly 88% were seen once. Followed over time, Seattle patients had been enrolled while infection was active. The chain employs TRBV7-9 and TRBJ2-1; 7 bases map to TRBD1. This sequence originates from a middle-aged woman with COVID-19, enrolled during active disease. Sequenced material: peripheral blood. The CDR3 loop reads CASSPRQGRNEQFF. In nucleotides, the CDR3 is TGTGCCAGCAGCCCAAGACAGGGACGGAATGAGCAGTTCTTC.